The TCR beta chain described here comes from a study of blood T cell repertoires in COVID-19. Study details: COVID-19 samples collected from the United States, Italy and Spain covered acute and convalescent phases. T cells, B-cell-depleted T cells, or PBMCs supplied cDNA or gDNA.

In the original processing: Reference gene primers were amplified, and this amplification served to estimate nucleated cell counts. Method: immunoSEQ multiplex PCR; TCRdb's copy keeps in-frame clones and lacks some. V and J calls plus clone size are reproduced from that table; the DNA served to infer D and trimming. This sample has about 130,000 clones, with roughly nine tenths found just once. CDR3 length equals 15 residues. Germline assignment: CDR1 SGHRS and CDR2 YFSETQ. V lost 1 base and J lost 6; bases outside the gene matches: 4. The sequencing sample was made of peripheral blood. This clonotype was sampled from a man aged 50 to 59 with active COVID-19. This chain joins TRBV5-1 and TRBJ2-3, with 11 positions matching TRBD2. Written as DNA, the CDR3 is TGCGCCAGCAGCTTGTCCGCTAGCGGGGGGGATACGCAGTATTTT. Its protein product is CASSLSASGGDTQYF.